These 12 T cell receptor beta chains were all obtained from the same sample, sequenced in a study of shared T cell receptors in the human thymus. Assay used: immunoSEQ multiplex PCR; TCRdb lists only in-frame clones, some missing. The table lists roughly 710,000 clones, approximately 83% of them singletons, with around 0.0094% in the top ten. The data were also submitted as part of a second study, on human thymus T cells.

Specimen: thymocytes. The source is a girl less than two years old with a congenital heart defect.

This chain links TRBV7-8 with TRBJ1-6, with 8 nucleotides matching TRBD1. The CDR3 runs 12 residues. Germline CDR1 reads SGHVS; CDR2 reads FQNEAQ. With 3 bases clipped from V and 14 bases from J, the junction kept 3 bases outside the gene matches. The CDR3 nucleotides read TGTGCCAGCAGCTTGGGACAGGCCGCCCTCCACTTT. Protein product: CASSLGQAALHF.

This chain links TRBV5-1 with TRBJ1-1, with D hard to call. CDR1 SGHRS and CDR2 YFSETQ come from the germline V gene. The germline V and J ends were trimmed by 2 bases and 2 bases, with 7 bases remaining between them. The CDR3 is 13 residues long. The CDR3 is CASSFGPNTEAFF. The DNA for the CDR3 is TGCGCCAGCAGCTTCGGTCCTAACACTGAAGCTTTCTTT.

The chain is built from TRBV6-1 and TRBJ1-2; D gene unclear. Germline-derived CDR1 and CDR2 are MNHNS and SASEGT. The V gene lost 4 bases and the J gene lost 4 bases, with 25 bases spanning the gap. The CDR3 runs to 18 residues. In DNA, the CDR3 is TGTGCCAGCAGTGGCCAAGAGGGAGCAGTGGAGAGCCCCTATGGCTACACCTTC. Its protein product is CASSGQEGAVESPYGYTF.

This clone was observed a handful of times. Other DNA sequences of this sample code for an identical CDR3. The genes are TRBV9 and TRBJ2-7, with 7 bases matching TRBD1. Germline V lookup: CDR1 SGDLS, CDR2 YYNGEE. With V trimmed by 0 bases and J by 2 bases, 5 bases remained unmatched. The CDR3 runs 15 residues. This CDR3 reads CASSVGSGGTYEQYF. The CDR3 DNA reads TGTGCCAGCAGCGTAGGGTCAGGGGGAACCTACGAGCAGTACTTC.

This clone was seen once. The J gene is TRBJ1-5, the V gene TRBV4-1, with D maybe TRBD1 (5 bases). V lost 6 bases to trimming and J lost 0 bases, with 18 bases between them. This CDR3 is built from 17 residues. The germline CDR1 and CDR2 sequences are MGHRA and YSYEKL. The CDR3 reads CASRPATMDISNQPQHF. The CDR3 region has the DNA TGCGCCAGCAGGCCCGCAACAATGGACATTAGCAATCAGCCCCAGCATTTT.

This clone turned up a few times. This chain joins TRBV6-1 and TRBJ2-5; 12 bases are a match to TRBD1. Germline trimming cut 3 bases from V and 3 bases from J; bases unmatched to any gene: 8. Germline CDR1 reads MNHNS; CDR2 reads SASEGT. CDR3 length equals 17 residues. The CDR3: CASSEGQGAMAKETQYF. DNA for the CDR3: TGTGCCAGCAGTGAGGGACAGGGGGCGATGGCCAAAGAGACCCAGTACTTC.

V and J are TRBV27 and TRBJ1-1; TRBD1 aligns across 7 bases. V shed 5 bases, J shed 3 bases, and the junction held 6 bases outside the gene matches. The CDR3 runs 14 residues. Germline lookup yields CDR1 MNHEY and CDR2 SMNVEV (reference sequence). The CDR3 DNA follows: TGTGCCAGCAGTCTCCGTCAGGGGGACACTGAAGCTTTCTTT. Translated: CASSLRQGDTEAFF.

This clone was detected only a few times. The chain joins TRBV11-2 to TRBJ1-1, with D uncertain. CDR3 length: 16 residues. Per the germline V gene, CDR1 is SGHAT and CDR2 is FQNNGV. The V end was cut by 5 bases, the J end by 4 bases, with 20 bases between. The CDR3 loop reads CASSGNQTRRGTEAFF. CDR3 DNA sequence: TGTGCCAGCAGCGGCAATCAGACCAGGCGGGGCACTGAAGCTTTCTTT.

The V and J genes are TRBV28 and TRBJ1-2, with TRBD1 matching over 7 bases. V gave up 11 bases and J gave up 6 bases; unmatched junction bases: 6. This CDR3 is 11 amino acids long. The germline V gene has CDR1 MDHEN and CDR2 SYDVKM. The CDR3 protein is CAGRRGHGYTF. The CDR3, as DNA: TGTGCCGGGCGGAGGGGGCATGGCTACACCTTC.

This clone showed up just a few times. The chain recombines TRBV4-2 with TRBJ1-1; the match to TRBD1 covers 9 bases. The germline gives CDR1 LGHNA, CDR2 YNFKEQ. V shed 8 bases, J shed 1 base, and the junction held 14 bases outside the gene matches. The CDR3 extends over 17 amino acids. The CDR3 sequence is CASSSRGTGRRNTEAFF. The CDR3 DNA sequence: TGTGCCAGCTCTTCACGGGGGACAGGGCGGAGGAACACTGAAGCTTTCTTT.

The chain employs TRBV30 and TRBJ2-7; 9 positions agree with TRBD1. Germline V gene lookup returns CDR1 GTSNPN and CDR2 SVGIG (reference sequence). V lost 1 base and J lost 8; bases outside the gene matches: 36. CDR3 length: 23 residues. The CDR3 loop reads CAWSAPHPPLDDRGNPGAVQQYF. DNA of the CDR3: TGTGCCTGGAGTGCGCCGCATCCCCCTTTAGACGACAGGGGGAATCCTGGAGCGGTCCAGCAGTACTTC.

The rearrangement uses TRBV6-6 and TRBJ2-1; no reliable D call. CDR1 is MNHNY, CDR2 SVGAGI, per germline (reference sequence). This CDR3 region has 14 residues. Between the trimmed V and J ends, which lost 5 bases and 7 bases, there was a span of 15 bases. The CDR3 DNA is TGTGCCAGCAGTCGAGAGACCTCTAGGAATGAGCAGTTCTTC. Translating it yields CASSRETSRNEQFF.